The TCR beta chain described here comes from a study of patients and donors after allogeneic stem cell transplantation (dated by TCRdb to about 2020). This clonotype was observed a handful of times. Its recognized antigen is unknown. No much larger clonotype is one base removed from it; base qualities were not supplied. The V and J ends are trimmed by 2 bases and 6 bases, leaving 11 bases between them. CDR1 SGHVS and CDR2 FQNEAQ were looked up in the germline V gene. Counted from cysteine to phenylalanine, this CDR3 has 13 amino acids. Only the CDR3 DNA is retained, 39 bases long and in frame from the first base. The library relied on RT-PCR. The data were produced on a NextSeq 550. TCRdb trimmed public reads at Q25 via fastp, called clones via MiXCR and kept in-frame beta chains. Rows matching on CDR3 protein sequence are summarized as one entry with the most common DNA and genes. In this sample the table shows about 960,000 distinct CDR3 sequences, roughly 18% of which occur a single time. The ten largest clones add up to around 6% of the sample.

The chain is assembled from TRBV7-8 and TRBJ2-7; D gene: possibly TRBD2, on 5 matching bases. This sequence was found in a human donor who was either an allogeneic HSCT recipient or a stem cell or donor lymphocyte infusion donor (not recorded which). It is not recorded whose cells these are; they may come from a transplant donor. The sample was blood, either unsorted or a sorted T cell fraction (not recorded which). CDR3 protein: CASSLIDRGEQYF. In nucleotide form, the sequence is TGTGCCAGCAGCTTAATCGACCGGGGCGAGCAGTACTTC.